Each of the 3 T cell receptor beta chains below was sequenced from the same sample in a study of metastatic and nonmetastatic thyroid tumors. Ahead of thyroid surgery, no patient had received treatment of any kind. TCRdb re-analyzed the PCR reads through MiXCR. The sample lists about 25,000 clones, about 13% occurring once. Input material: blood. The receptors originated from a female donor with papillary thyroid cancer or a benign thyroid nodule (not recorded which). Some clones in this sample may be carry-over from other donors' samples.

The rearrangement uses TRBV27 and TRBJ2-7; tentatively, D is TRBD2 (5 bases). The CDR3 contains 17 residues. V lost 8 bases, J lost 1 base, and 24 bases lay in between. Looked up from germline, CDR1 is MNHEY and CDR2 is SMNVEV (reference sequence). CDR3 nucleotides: TGTGCCAGCGCCCTGGGTTTGAAACGGGAAGCTTCCTACGAGCAGTACTTC. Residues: CASALGLKREASYEQYF.

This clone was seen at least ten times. The CDR3 DNA sequence: TGTGCCAGCCGAAGGGGGGTGAACACCGGGGAGCTGTTTTTT. This translates into CASRRGVNTGELFF. The chain uses TRBV12-3 or TRBV12-4 and TRBJ2-2; D may correspond to TRBD1 or TRBD2 (6 bases each). With 8 bases removed from V and 1 base from J, the gap between germline ends came to 11 bases. The CDR3 has 14 amino acids.

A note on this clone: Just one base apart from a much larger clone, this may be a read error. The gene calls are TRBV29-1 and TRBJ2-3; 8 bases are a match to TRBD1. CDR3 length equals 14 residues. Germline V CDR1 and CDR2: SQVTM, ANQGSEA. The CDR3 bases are TGCAGCGTACGGACAGGGTCTCGGGGCGATACGCAGTCTTTT. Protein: CSVRTGSRGDTQSF.